Reported below is one TCR beta chain. Its target is unknown. Trimming left V 6 bases short and J 9 bases short, with 12 bases between. CDR1 is WSHSY, CDR2 SAAADI, per germline. The CDR3 length is 13 residues. This sample is part of a study of beta chain features in type 1 diabetes. General observations from the study: Within each of all four CD4+ subsets, Type 1 diabetes patients had TCRB CDR3s that were moderately but significantly shorter. Lower insertion and higher deletion counts appeared at VDJ junctions in type 1 diabetes patients. Patients' naive, central memory and regulatory TCRB repertoires appeared more alike than those of healthy donors.

The entirety of the isolated RNA underwent reverse transcription, so expressed TCRB transcripts were sequenced. Clones were read by immunoSEQ multiplex PCR, and TCRdb kept only the in-frame ones, dropping some. The sample has about 700,000 clones, about an eighth seen once. This receptor was obtained from a man between 18 and 35 years old with type 1 diabetes. Sequences were obtained from naive CD4+ T cells from blood. The chain recombines TRBV10-2 with TRBJ1-6; no reliable D call. CDR3: CASSDWDGSPLHF. The CDR3 coding sequence is TGCGCCAGCAGCGACTGGGATGGTTCACCCCTCCACTTT.